This T cell receptor beta chain was captured by sequencing in a study of T cell changes during pregnancy in multiple sclerosis. The table came from immunoSEQ multiplex PCR; TCRdb's copy has only in-frame clones and leaves some out. The sample consists of tens of thousands of clones, approximately 90% of them appearing once. The CDR3 contains 15 residues. Germline CDR1 reads SGHKS; CDR2 reads YYEKEE (reference sequence). V trimming: 4 bases; J trimming: 4 bases; junction bases outside the gene matches: 6. The TCR comes from a female donor with multiple sclerosis, enrolled in a pregnancy study. The sample in question was peripheral blood, obtained before pregnancy. This sequence joins TRBV5-5 and TRBJ2-7; 12 positions agree with TRBD1. The CDR3 DNA reads TGTGCCAGCAGCCCCGGGACAGGGGGCCGGTACGAGCAGTACTTC. It specifies CASSPGTGGRYEQYF.